Below are 12 T cell receptor beta chains sequenced from a single sample in a study of blood T cell repertoires in COVID-19. Assay: immunoSEQ multiplex PCR; the TCRdb copy retains only in-frame clones and omits some. The sample lists approximately 89,000 clones; about 85% were seen once. Sequencing input: peripheral blood. The receptor set was obtained from a man between 65 and 85 years old with acute or convalescent COVID-19.

About this clone: One end of the junction fails to match germline, which may point to a read error. The V call is TRBV7-7, the J call TRBJ2-5; 10 bases are shared with TRBD2. The CDR3 sequence is 16 residues long. Germline CDR1 reads SSHAT; CDR2 reads FNYEAQ (reference sequence). For the CDR3, the DNA is TGTGCTAGCAGCCACAATAGCGGGGGGAACCAAGAGACCCAGTACTTC. Protein sequence: CASSHNSGGNQETQYF.

This clone was picked up a small number of times. The rearrangement links TRBV7-3 to TRBJ1-6; 11 nucleotides align to TRBD1. Germline-derived CDR1 and CDR2 are SGHTA and FQGTGA. Trimming cost V 5 bases and J 8 bases; bases outside gene matches: 5. CDR3 length: 15 amino acids. The DNA for the CDR3 is TGTGCCAGCAGCCGGACAGGGGGCAGCGATTCACCCCTCCACTTT. It specifies CASSRTGGSDSPLHF. Variable domain in full (rest from reference TRBV7-3 and TRBJ1-6): GAGVSQTPSNKVTEKGKYVELRCDPISGHTALYWYRQSLGQGPEFLIYFQGTGAADDSGLPNDRFFAVRPEGSVSTLKIQRTERGDSAVYLCASSRTGGSDSPLHFGNGTRLTVT.

The chain employs TRBV18 and TRBJ1-1, with 8 bases lining up with TRBD1. J was trimmed by 4 bases and V by 4 bases; bases with no gene match: 2. The CDR3 totals 13 residues. CDR1 and CDR2 (germline): KGHSH, LQKENI. CDR3 sequence reads: CASSRTGGTEAFF. In nucleotides, the CDR3 is TGTGCCAGCTCACGCACAGGGGGCACTGAAGCTTTCTTT.

The V gene is TRBV5-4, the J gene TRBJ1-3; 9 bases fit TRBD1. The CDR3 is made up of 15 amino acids. The germline V gene encodes CDR1 SGHNT and CDR2 YYREEE (reference sequence). V shed 0 bases, J shed 2 bases, and the junction held 0 bases outside the gene matches. As DNA, the CDR3 is TGTGCCAGCAGCTTGGACAGGGGGCCTGGAAACACCATATATTTT. This gives the protein CASSLDRGPGNTIYF.

The chain couples TRBV2 to TRBJ1-5; D uncertain. This CDR3 comprises 13 residues. The germline CDR1 and CDR2 sequences are SNHLY and FYNNEI. Trimming took 7 bases from V and 6 from J, leaving 13 bases between them. CDR3 sequence reads: CASTAAESQPQHF. The CDR3 nucleotides are TGTGCCAGCACCGCGGCGGAGAGTCAGCCCCAGCATTTT.

The gene calls are TRBV9 and TRBJ2-1; possibly TRBD2 for D (7 bases). Trimming removed 0 bases from V and 12 bases from J, with 25 bases in between. The CDR3 has 17 residues. CDR1 SGDLS and CDR2 YYNGEE come from the germline V gene. CDR3 DNA: TGTGCCAGCAGCGTAGAGGTGCGGGGACTTAGGGGGGGACTGCAGTTCTTC. It is translated as CASSVEVRGLRGGLQFF.

The chain combines TRBV3-1 (or the pseudogene TRBV3-2) with TRBJ2-1; D is unclear. Germline loops: CDR1 LGHDT, CDR2 YNNKEL (reference sequence). Between the trimmed V and J ends, which lost 0 bases and 2 bases, there was a span of 5 bases. This CDR3 is 14 amino acids long. The CDR3 DNA follows: TGTGCCAGCAGCCAAGATCCAGCCTACAATGAGCAGTTCTTC. This translates into CASSQDPAYNEQFF.

Only one count was recorded for this clone. The chain uses TRBV6-6 and TRBJ1-1; TRBD1 aligns across 7 bases. CDR3 length: 16 amino acids. The ends lost 2 bases at V and 2 bases at J; junction bases unmatched: 8. The V gene's germline CDR1 is MNHNY and CDR2 SVGAGI (reference sequence). CDR3 loop: CASSYGYRGGNTEAFF. The CDR3 DNA sequence: TGTGCCAGCAGTTACGGATACAGGGGCGGTAACACTGAAGCTTTCTTT.

The rearrangement links TRBV6-5 to TRBJ1-5; maybe TRBD1 (5 bases). There are 12 residues in the CDR3. V was cut by 6 bases and J by 7 bases, with 10 bases left in between. Germline CDR1 and CDR2: MNHEY and SVGAGI. The chain's CDR3 is CASRQGFQPQHF. Here the CDR3 DNA reads TGTGCCAGCAGGCAGGGCTTCCAGCCCCAGCATTTT.

Here the CDR3 reads CASSLVGQGATTEAFF. The CDR3 DNA sequence: TGTGCCAGCAGCTTGGTTGGGCAGGGGGCTACAACTGAAGCTTTCTTT. The genes are TRBV5-4 and TRBJ1-1; 8 positions match TRBD1. J lost 5 bases, V lost 0 bases, and 9 bases had no gene match. Germline V gene lookup returns CDR1 SGHNT and CDR2 YYREEE (reference sequence). The length of the CDR3 is 16 residues.

V is TRBV28 and J is TRBJ1-2, with D perhaps matching TRBD1 (6 bases). Germline CDR1 is MDHEN and CDR2 is SYDVKM. CDR3 length: 14 residues. Trimming took 5 bases from V and 3 from J, leaving 13 bases between them. The CDR3 loop reads CASSTPGTYYGYTF. The CDR3 DNA is TGTGCCAGCAGTACCCCCGGGACATACTATGGCTACACCTTC.

This sequence joins TRBV9 and TRBJ1-5, with D perhaps matching TRBD1 (5 bases). Trimming pared 4 bases from V and 0 bases from J, leaving 11 bases between. The CDR3 consists of 15 residues. Germline CDR1 reads SGDLS; CDR2 reads YYNGEE. Here the CDR3 reads CASSPDSYSNQPQHF. CDR3 in DNA: TGTGCCAGCAGCCCAGACAGCTATAGCAATCAGCCCCAGCATTTT.